Sequencing of this T cell receptor beta chain was carried out in a study of T cells expressing NK-cell markers. TCRdb reprocessed the 5' RACE reads and reports one entry per CDR3 protein, with no DNA. Seen in this sample are 350,000 to 450,000 distinct CDR3 sequences; the ten most common clones hold around 5%. The receptor comes from a man aged 18 to 69 in good health. Sequenced material: blood T cells: a sorted CD56 or NKG2C T cell subset, CD4+ or CD8+ T cells, or bulk PBMC T cells (not recorded which).

CDR3 region: CASSSTTGGGMTGELFF. The V call is TRBV5-6, the J call TRBJ2-2; the TCRdb call, TRBD1, lacks DNA for checking. The CDR3 length is 17 residues. The germline gives CDR1 SGHDT, CDR2 YYEEEE.